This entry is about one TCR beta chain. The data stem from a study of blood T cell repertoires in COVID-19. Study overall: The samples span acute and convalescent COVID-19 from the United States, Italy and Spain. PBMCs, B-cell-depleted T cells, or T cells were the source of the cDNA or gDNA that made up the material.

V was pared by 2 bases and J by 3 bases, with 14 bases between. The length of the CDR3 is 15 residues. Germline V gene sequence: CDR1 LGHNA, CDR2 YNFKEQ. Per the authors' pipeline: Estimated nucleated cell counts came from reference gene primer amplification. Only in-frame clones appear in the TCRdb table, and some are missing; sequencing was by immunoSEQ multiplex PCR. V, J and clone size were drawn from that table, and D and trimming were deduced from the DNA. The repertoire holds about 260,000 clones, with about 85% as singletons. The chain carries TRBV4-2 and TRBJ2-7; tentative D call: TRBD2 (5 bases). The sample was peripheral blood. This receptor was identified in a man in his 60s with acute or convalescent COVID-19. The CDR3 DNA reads TGTGCCAGCAGCCAACATTTCGATGGGAGCTACGAGCAGTACTTC. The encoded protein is CASSQHFDGSYEQYF.